This is a list of T cell receptor beta chains from one sample in a study of shared clonotypes between healthy human individuals. Sequencing used immunoSEQ multiplex PCR; TCRdb keeps in-frame clones, though not all of them. Here the sample spans fewer than 700,000 clones, around 78% being singletons. Sequenced: PBMCs. The receptor set was obtained from a woman between 35 and 50 years old in good health. Some clones in this sample may be carry-over from other donors' samples. Both conserved end residues are part of each CDR3. A D gene is named only where the DNA matches it firmly. Rows give clone size only sometimes, using once, few, many, or a class for an expanded clone.

v_call: TRBV5-8
d_call: TRBD1
j_call: TRBJ2-7
clone_size: once
cdr3_nt: TGTGCCAGCAGCTTGCGGGCAGGGGGTGGAGAGCAGTACTTC
cdr3_aa: CASSLRAGGGEQYF

v_call: TRBV28
d_call: -
j_call: TRBJ2-3
clone_size: many
cdr3_nt: TGTGCCAGCAAGAGAATGGCAGGTGATTACACAGATACGCAGTATTTT
cdr3_aa: CASKRMAGDYTDTQYF

v_call: TRBV4-3
d_call: TRBD1
j_call: TRBJ1-4
clone_size: -
cdr3_nt: TGCGCCAGCAGCCAAACAGGGGGGCGCAAGGCTAATGAAAAACTGTTTTTT
cdr3_aa: CASSQTGGRKANEKLFF

v_call: TRBV5-4
d_call: TRBD2
j_call: TRBJ2-1
clone_size: -
cdr3_nt: TGTGCCAGCAGCCCCCGGGGGGGCTTCTACAATGAGCAGTTCTTC
cdr3_aa: CASSPRGGFYNEQFF

v_call: TRBV29-1
d_call: -
j_call: TRBJ1-3
clone_size: -
cdr3_nt: TGCAGCGTTGGGCACACCTCGTCGGGAAACACCATATATTTT
cdr3_aa: CSVGHTSSGNTIYF

v_call: TRBV10-3
d_call: -
j_call: TRBJ1-5
clone_size: -
cdr3_nt: TGTGCCATCAGTGCGGGAGAGAGTCAGCCCCAGCATTTT
cdr3_aa: CAISAGESQPQHF

v_call: TRBV11-2
d_call: -
j_call: TRBJ2-7
clone_size: -
cdr3_nt: TGTGCCAGCAGCCTTGGACAGTGGCGCTACGAGCAGTACTTC
cdr3_aa: CASSLGQWRYEQYF

v_call: TRBV10-1
d_call: TRBD2
j_call: TRBJ2-2
clone_size: -
cdr3_nt: TGCGCCAGCAGTCCGGGACTAGCGGACACCGGGGAGCTGTTTTTT
cdr3_aa: CASSPGLADTGELFF

v_call: TRBV9
d_call: TRBD1
j_call: TRBJ2-7
clone_size: -
cdr3_nt: TGTGCCAGCAGCGTAGGCCCAGGGGGTATCTACGAGCAGTACTTC
cdr3_aa: CASSVGPGGIYEQYF

v_call: TRBV9
d_call: -
j_call: TRBJ1-4
clone_size: many
cdr3_nt: TGTGCCAGCAGCGTAGGGCAGCATGAAAAACTGTTTTTT
cdr3_aa: CASSVGQHEKLFF

v_call: TRBV4-2
d_call: -
j_call: TRBJ2-6
clone_size: few
cdr3_nt: TGTGCCAGCAGCCAAGACAGCTCTGGGGCCAACGTCCTGACTTTC
cdr3_aa: CASSQDSSGANVLTF

v_call: TRBV4-1
d_call: TRBD2
j_call: TRBJ2-7
clone_size: -
cdr3_nt: TGCGCCAGCAGTAGGGAGGGCGGCGGCTACGAGCAGTACTTC
cdr3_aa: CASSREGGGYEQYF

v_call: TRBV7-8
d_call: TRBD1
j_call: TRBJ1-1
clone_size: -
cdr3_nt: TGTGCCAGCAGCGGCGTACAGGGGAGAGACACTGAAGCTTTCTTT
cdr3_aa: CASSGVQGRDTEAFF

v_call: TRBV28
d_call: -
j_call: TRBJ2-7
clone_size: -
cdr3_nt: TGTGCCAGCAGTTTATGGGGAGGAAGCTCCTACGAGCAGTACTTC
cdr3_aa: CASSLWGGSSYEQYF

v_call: TRBV5-1
d_call: TRBD2
j_call: TRBJ2-1
clone_size: -
cdr3_nt: TGCGCCAGCAGCTTGTTTACTAGCGGGAGTTATGGGTTCTTC
cdr3_aa: CASSLFTSGSYGFF

v_call: TRBV7-9
d_call: -
j_call: TRBJ2-6
clone_size: -
cdr3_nt: TGTGCCAGCAGCTTAGGATGGGCCAACGTCCTGACTTTC
cdr3_aa: CASSLGWANVLTF

v_call: TRBV18
d_call: -
j_call: TRBJ1-2
clone_size: -
cdr3_nt: TGTGCCAGCTCACCACAGGACAGTGGCTACACCTTC
cdr3_aa: CASSPQDSGYTF

v_call: TRBV9
d_call: TRBD2
j_call: TRBJ2-1
clone_size: few
cdr3_nt: TGTGCCAGCAGCGAGGGACTAGCGGGATACAATGAGCAGTTCTTC
cdr3_aa: CASSEGLAGYNEQFF

v_call: TRBV27
d_call: -
j_call: TRBJ2-6
clone_size: once
cdr3_nt: TGTGCCAGCAGTTCCCTCCGCCGTCAATACAGGGGAGGGAACGTCCTGACTTTC
cdr3_aa: CASSSLRRQYRGGNVLTF

v_call: TRBV7-3
d_call: -
j_call: TRBJ2-7
clone_size: -
cdr3_nt: TGTGCCAGCAGCCATTCTGGGGGTTCTCCCTACGAGCAGTACTTC
cdr3_aa: CASSHSGGSPYEQYF

v_call: TRBV4-1
d_call: TRBD1
j_call: TRBJ1-2
clone_size: -
cdr3_nt: TGCGCCAGCAGCCATCCGTTGACAGGGAACTATGGCTACACCTTC
cdr3_aa: CASSHPLTGNYGYTF

v_call: TRBV19
d_call: -
j_call: TRBJ2-1
clone_size: -
cdr3_nt: TGTGCCAGTAGTATTGGCCGGGAATCAGGTGAGCAGTTCTTC
cdr3_aa: CASSIGRESGEQFF

v_call: TRBV18
d_call: -
j_call: TRBJ1-3
clone_size: -
cdr3_nt: TGTGCCAGCTCACCACCGGGAGTTGGGGGCGGTGGAAACACCATATATTTT
cdr3_aa: CASSPPGVGGGGNTIYF

v_call: TRBV5-1
d_call: TRBD2
j_call: TRBJ2-5
clone_size: once
cdr3_nt: TGCGCCAGCAGCCCAGTTAGCGGGAGGGTAGAGACCCAGTACTTC
cdr3_aa: CASSPVSGRVETQYF

v_call: TRBV2
d_call: -
j_call: TRBJ1-1
clone_size: -
cdr3_nt: TGTGCCAGCAGTGACCGGGACCGTTTGAACACTGAAGCTTTCTTT
cdr3_aa: CASSDRDRLNTEAFF

v_call: TRBV18
d_call: -
j_call: TRBJ2-1
clone_size: once
cdr3_nt: TGTGCCAGCTCACCGGGGAGTCTTGCCTACAATGAGCAGTTCTTC
cdr3_aa: CASSPGSLAYNEQFF

v_call: TRBV27
d_call: -
j_call: TRBJ1-5
clone_size: few
cdr3_nt: TGTGCCAGCAGTTTCGGCGCTAATCAGCCCCAGCATTTT
cdr3_aa: CASSFGANQPQHF

v_call: TRBV6-6
d_call: -
j_call: TRBJ1-5
clone_size: -
cdr3_nt: TGTGCCAGCAGAGGACAATATAGCAATCAGCCCCAGCATTTT
cdr3_aa: CASRGQYSNQPQHF

v_call: TRBV27
d_call: TRBD2
j_call: TRBJ2-7
clone_size: -
cdr3_nt: TGTGCCAGCCGGGAAGGGGGAGCGGGAGTCCCCTACGAGCAGTACTTC
cdr3_aa: CASREGGAGVPYEQYF

v_call: TRBV5-4
d_call: TRBD2
j_call: TRBJ2-7
clone_size: -
cdr3_nt: TGTGCCAGCAGGAGTCAAGCGGGAGGGAGGTACGAGCAGTACTTC
cdr3_aa: CASRSQAGGRYEQYF

v_call: TRBV18
d_call: -
j_call: TRBJ2-5
clone_size: -
cdr3_nt: TGTGCCAGCTCACTGTCATCCGCTGAGCAGTACTTC
cdr3_aa: CASSLSSAEQYF

v_call: TRBV11-2
d_call: -
j_call: TRBJ2-7
clone_size: -
cdr3_nt: TGTGCCAGCAGCTTATGGGCGGTCTACGAGCAGTACTTC
cdr3_aa: CASSLWAVYEQYF

v_call: TRBV30
d_call: -
j_call: TRBJ1-2
clone_size: few
cdr3_nt: TGTGCCTGGAGTGTACGGCGAAAAACTAACTATGGCTACACCTTC
cdr3_aa: CAWSVRRKTNYGYTF

v_call: TRBV4-2
d_call: TRBD2
j_call: TRBJ2-1
clone_size: -
cdr3_nt: TGTGCCAGCAGCCTGACTAGCGGTCCCTACAATGAGCAGTTCTTC
cdr3_aa: CASSLTSGPYNEQFF

v_call: TRBV21-1
d_call: -
j_call: TRBJ2-1
clone_size: -
cdr3_nt: TGTGCCAGCAGCAAAGAGACGACAGAAAATGACTACAATGAGCAGTTCTTC
cdr3_aa: CASSKETTENDYNEQFF

v_call: TRBV25-1
d_call: -
j_call: TRBJ2-5
clone_size: -
cdr3_nt: TGTGCCAGCAGTGACCCACGGGGTCTCGGGGGGACCCAGTACTTC
cdr3_aa: CASSDPRGLGGTQYF

v_call: TRBV5-4
d_call: -
j_call: TRBJ1-2
clone_size: -
cdr3_nt: TGTGCCAGCAGCCCGGAGATAGACCCGGTCTATGGCTACACCTTC
cdr3_aa: CASSPEIDPVYGYTF

v_call: TRBV15
d_call: TRBD1
j_call: TRBJ1-4
clone_size: medium-sized
cdr3_nt: TGTGCCACCAGCAGAGATTCGGGACAGGGGGCTGAAAAACTGTTTTTT
cdr3_aa: CATSRDSGQGAEKLFF

v_call: TRBV9
d_call: TRBD2
j_call: TRBJ2-7
clone_size: -
cdr3_nt: TGTGCCAGCAGTATCTCCGGGACTAGCGGGAGTAAGCAGTACTTC
cdr3_aa: CASSISGTSGSKQYF

v_call: TRBV30
d_call: TRBD1
j_call: TRBJ2-7
clone_size: -
cdr3_nt: TGTGCCTGTATCCCCGGGACAGGGGACAGCTACGAGCAGTACTTC
cdr3_aa: CACIPGTGDSYEQYF

v_call: TRBV4-1
d_call: -
j_call: TRBJ2-1
clone_size: many
cdr3_nt: TGCGCCAGCAGCTCTGTGACAGGCTACAATGAGCAGTTCTTC
cdr3_aa: CASSSVTGYNEQFF

v_call: TRBV5-4
d_call: -
j_call: TRBJ1-4
clone_size: -
cdr3_nt: TGTGCCAGCAGCGCGGGGGGGGCAGGGAGTAATGAAAAACTGTTTTTT
cdr3_aa: CASSAGGAGSNEKLFF

v_call: TRBV10-1
d_call: TRBD1
j_call: TRBJ2-7
clone_size: -
cdr3_nt: TGCGCCAGCAGTGACATAACAGGGGACCACGAGCAGTACTTC
cdr3_aa: CASSDITGDHEQYF

v_call: TRBV7-9
d_call: TRBD2
j_call: TRBJ2-5
clone_size: -
cdr3_nt: TGTGCCAGCAAGCGGGAGATGGAGACCCAGTACTTC
cdr3_aa: CASKREMETQYF

v_call: TRBV7-6
d_call: -
j_call: TRBJ1-5
clone_size: -
cdr3_nt: TGTGCCAGCAGCTTGCTTGGAGGACAGAATAGCAATCAGCCCCAGCATTTT
cdr3_aa: CASSLLGGQNSNQPQHF

v_call: TRBV19
d_call: TRBD2
j_call: TRBJ2-7
clone_size: few
cdr3_nt: TGTGCCAGTAGTATCTACTTTAGCGGGAGGGCCGTCGAGCAGTACTTC
cdr3_aa: CASSIYFSGRAVEQYF

v_call: TRBV28
d_call: TRBD1
j_call: TRBJ2-7
clone_size: medium-sized
cdr3_nt: TGTGCCAGCAGTTTACCCGGGACAGGGGGCTACGGAACCCCCTACGAGCAGTACTTC
cdr3_aa: CASSLPGTGGYGTPYEQYF

v_call: TRBV5-1
d_call: TRBD2
j_call: TRBJ2-5
clone_size: few
cdr3_nt: TGCGCCAGCAGCTTGGTAGTAGCGGGACTTCAAGAGACCCAGTACTTC
cdr3_aa: CASSLVVAGLQETQYF

v_call: TRBV9
d_call: -
j_call: TRBJ1-4
clone_size: -
cdr3_nt: TGTGCCAGCAGCAAGTGGGATGATGAAAAACTGTTTTTT
cdr3_aa: CASSKWDDEKLFF